The 11 T cell receptor beta chains below all came from one sample that was sequenced in a study of T cells in Graves' hyperthyroidism and ophthalmopathy. Researchers amplified the TCR beta CDR3 regions from RNA transcripts. TCR CDR3 regions were first amplified by RT-PCR with HTBI primers. MiXCR was run by TCRdb on the multiplex PCR reads, yielding one entry per CDR3 protein. The repertoire holds 600,000 to 850,000 distinct CDR3 sequences, about 19% seen once, with approximately 15% in the top ten. The sequencing input was blood. Receptors originate from a woman aged 45-60 years with Graves' hyperthyroidism that later progressed to Graves' ophthalmopathy.

This clonotype showed up many times. The V call is TRBV12-3 or TRBV12-4, the J call TRBJ2-7; either TRBD1 or TRBD2 may supply D (5 bases each). Trimming left V 5 bases short and J 13 bases short, with 21 bases between. The CDR3 covers 13 residues. CDR3 sequence: CASSPTVRDGLYF. In DNA, the CDR3 is TGTGCCAGCAGTCCTACCGTCCGGGACGGCCTATACTTC.

This clonotype has a count of ten or more. V is TRBV29-1 and J is TRBJ2-7; 8 bases match TRBD1. The germline V gene has CDR1 SQVTM and CDR2 ANQGSEA. V lost 4 bases to trimming and J lost 0 bases; unmatched junction nucleotides: 5. The CDR3 length is 14 residues. This CDR3 reads CSVVQDRVSYEQYF. CDR3 in DNA: TGCAGCGTTGTCCAGGACAGGGTCTCCTACGAGCAGTACTTC.

This clonotype came up many times. The chain combines TRBV20-1 with TRBJ1-2; D is perhaps TRBD1 (6 bases). The CDR3 spans 14 residues. V was trimmed by 0 bases and J by 4 bases, leaving 12 bases between them. CDR1 and CDR2 (germline): DFQATT, SNEGSKA (reference sequence). CDR3 in amino acids: CSARDKGGVYGYTF. As DNA, the CDR3 is TGCAGTGCTAGAGATAAGGGGGGCGTCTATGGCTACACCTTC.

V gene TRBV19 combines with J gene TRBJ1-1; possibly TRBD1 for D (6 bases). Germline lookup yields CDR1 LNHDA and CDR2 SQIVND (reference sequence). CDR3 length: 15 amino acids. The V end lost 10 bases, the J end lost 2 bases, and 20 bases lay between the germline ends. This CDR3 reads CATKGIAGANTEAFF. CDR3 sequence (DNA): TGTGCCACTAAGGGGATCGCAGGGGCCAACACTGAAGCTTTCTTT.

The chain combines TRBV4-2 with TRBJ2-2; 7 nucleotides line up with TRBD1. Germline V gives CDR1 LGHNA, CDR2 YNFKEQ. Unmatched junction bases numbered 7, after V lost 3 bases and J lost 0 bases. This CDR3 has 17 residues. Written as DNA, the CDR3 is TGTGCCAGCAGCCAGATGGGGACAGCACCGAACACCGGGGAGCTGTTTTTT. This gives the protein CASSQMGTAPNTGELFF.

This clonotype came up a few times. The rearrangement links TRBV27 to TRBJ1-5; D uncertain. Germline V CDR1 and CDR2: MNHEY, SMNVEV (reference sequence). The CDR3 runs 12 residues. V lost 3 bases, J lost 7 bases, and 7 bases lay in between. The CDR3 DNA sequence: TGTGCCAGCAGTTTCATAGGGCAGCCCCAGCATTTT. Translated, it gives CASSFIGQPQHF.

This clonotype was observed a handful of times. The rearrangement uses TRBV20-1 and TRBJ1-4, with D uncertain. V was shortened by 2 bases and J by 6 bases, with 13 bases between the two germline ends. Germline values: CDR1 DFQATT, CDR2 SNEGSKA (reference sequence). The CDR3 is 14 residues long. In nucleotides, the CDR3 is TGCAGTGCTAGACCCGGATTTGAGGATGAAAAACTGTTTTTT. It specifies CSARPGFEDEKLFF.

This clonotype was detected only a few times. J is TRBJ2-7 and V is TRBV5-1; 9 bases fit TRBD2. After removal of 0 bases from V and 3 bases from J, the junction contained 1 base not matched to a gene. This CDR3 comprises 14 residues. Germline assignment: CDR1 SGHRS and CDR2 YFSETQ. The CDR3 loop is CASSLASGDYEQYF. CDR3 DNA sequence: TGCGCCAGCAGCTTGGCTAGCGGGGACTACGAGCAGTACTTC.

V gene TRBV4-1 combines with J gene TRBJ1-4; D perhaps matches TRBD1 (6 bases). This CDR3 contains 16 residues. Between the trimmed V and J ends, which lost 4 bases and 2 bases, there was a span of 14 bases. Germline V lookup: CDR1 MGHRA, CDR2 YSYEKL. The CDR3 region has the DNA TGCGCCAGCAGCCCGAGGGGGGAGGGGACTAATGAAAAACTGTTTTTT. Its translation is CASSPRGEGTNEKLFF.

The V gene is TRBV2, the J gene TRBJ1-3, with D unresolved. Germline-derived CDR1 and CDR2 are SNHLY and FYNNEI. Trimming stripped 8 bases from V and 2 bases from J, with 16 bases between. CDR3 size: 15 residues. The CDR3 spells CASEQAPLAGNTIYF. The CDR3 nucleotides are TGTGCCAGCGAGCAGGCACCTCTCGCTGGAAACACCATATATTTT.

Regarding this clonotype: At one boundary the junction diverges from the germline segment, which might be a read error. The chain carries TRBV18 and TRBJ1-5; the D gene is possibly TRBD1 (5 bases). The length of the CDR3 is 14 residues. Germline V gene data show CDR1 as KGHSH and CDR2 as LQKENI. The CDR3 is CASLPGGTGQPQHF. The CDR3 DNA reads TGTGCCAGCTTACCAGGAGGGACGGGGCAGCCCCAGCATTTT.